The rows below give T cell receptor beta chains drawn from one sample of a study of chemoradiotherapy in HPV16-positive cancers. The method was immunoSEQ multiplex PCR; TCRdb's version includes in-frame clones alone and lacks a portion of them. The table has about 2,800 clones, around 75% seen once. This material consisted of tumor tissue, taken from a patient who underwent chemoradiotherapy. Receptors were obtained from a human donor with HPV-associated anogenital cancer. Both conserved end residues are part of each CDR3. Each record gives: J gene, D gene, V gene, clone size, CDR3 DNA, CDR3 protein. A D gene is named only where the DNA matches it firmly. Only part of the rows carry a size: once, few, many, or a class if the clone is expanded.

TRBJ2-7 . TRBV7-3 . TGTGCCAGCAGCACCTCGCAGGGCTACGAGCAGTACTTC CASSTSQGYEQYF
TRBJ1-1 . TRBV6-4 . TGTGCCAGCAGCGACTCGGACGGTGCGTCCGAAGCTTTCTTT CASSDSDGASEAFF
TRBJ2-3 TRBD1 TRBV5-4 . TGTGCCAGCAGCTTGCGGGACAGGTACACAGATACGCAGTATTTT CASSLRDRYTDTQYF
TRBJ2-2 . TRBV21-1 . . CASRVGGGSGNKGGELFF
TRBJ2-5 . TRBV6-5 few TGTGCCAGCCGGTCTGGTGGGGAGACCCAGTACTTC CASRSGGETQYF
TRBJ2-7 . TRBV5-1 . TGCGCCAGCAGCCCGGACCTGTACGAGCAGTACTTC CASSPDLYEQYF
TRBJ2-7 TRBD2 TRBV4-1 large TGCGCCAGCAGCCAAGTCCTAGCGGGGCTAAACTACGAGCAGTACTTC CASSQVLAGLNYEQYF
TRBJ2-1 TRBD2 TRBV7-8 . TGTGCCAGCAGCGTCGCAGCGGGGGTCTACAATGAGCAGTTCTTC CASSVAAGVYNEQFF
TRBJ1-2 TRBD1 TRBV4-3 . TGCGCCAGCAGCCAAGATGGGACAGGGGGCAGCTATGGCTACACCTTC CASSQDGTGGSYGYTF
TRBJ2-1 . TRBV7-3 . TGTGCCAGCAGCTTAGACTTAAGGGTAAATGAGCAGTTCTTC CASSLDLRVNEQFF
TRBJ2-7 . TRBV14 . TGTGCCAGCAGCCGCAGCTACGAGCAGTACTTC CASSRSYEQYF
TRBJ2-3 TRBD2 TRBV9 . TGTGCCAGCACCCCCGGATGGGGGGGAGCTGCAGATACGCAGTATTTT CASTPGWGGAADTQYF
TRBJ2-6 . TRBV27 . TGTGCCAGCAGTGCCACAGGGTCTGGGGCCAACGTCCTGACTTTC CASSATGSGANVLTF
TRBJ1-1 . TRBV2 . TGTGCCAGCGAGGGGGCTGAAGCTTTCTTT CASEGAEAFF
TRBJ1-5 TRBD1 TRBV7-2 . TGTGCCAGCAGCCGGGACAGGAACAATCAGCCCCAGCATTTT CASSRDRNNQPQHF
TRBJ2-7 TRBD1 TRBV7-9 few TGTGCCAGCAGCTCAACAGGGGCCCGATACGAGCAGTACTTC CASSSTGARYEQYF
TRBJ1-5 . TRBV21-1 once TGTGCCAGCAGCAAAGACGGGGAAAGAAGGAGTCAGCCCCAGCATTTT CASSKDGERRSQPQHF
TRBJ1-2 . TRBV30 . TGTGCCTGGAAAGGCAACTATGGCTACACCTTC CAWKGNYGYTF
TRBJ2-7 TRBD2 TRBV14 . TGTGCCAGCTCCTCCACTAGCGCTTACGAGCAGTACTTC CASSSTSAYEQYF
TRBJ1-2 . TRBV9 . TGTGCCAGCAGCTTCGAGGGGCAGGGACCCGTTCCCTATGGCTACACCTTC CASSFEGQGPVPYGYTF
TRBJ2-7 TRBD2 TRBV7-3 . TGTGCCAGCAGCTCTAGCGGGGGCTACGAGCAGTACTTC CASSSSGGYEQYF
TRBJ2-6 . TRBV4-2 . TGTGCCAGCAGCCAAGATGGGGGTGCTGGGGCCAACGTCCTGACTTTC CASSQDGGAGANVLTF
TRBJ2-5 TRBD2 TRBV2 . TGTGCCAGCAGCACAAGCGGGGGTAAAACCCAGTACTTC CASSTSGGKTQYF
TRBJ1-6 . TRBV5-1 . TGCGCCAGCAGCTTGGAAAGGGGAAGAACGGGAAGTTCACCCCTCCACTTT CASSLERGRTGSSPLHF
TRBJ1-2 TRBD1 TRBV30 . TGTGCCTGGGGGGACTCAGGGGGCGACTATGGCTACACCTTC CAWGDSGGDYGYTF
TRBJ1-4 . TRBV12-5 once TGTGCTAGTGGTTTAGGATCAACTAATGAAAAACTGTTTTTT CASGLGSTNEKLFF
TRBJ1-3 . TRBV7-2 . TGTGCCAGCAGCCCCATCCTACGTCTCCGGGGAAACACCATATATTTT CASSPILRLRGNTIYF
TRBJ2-3 . TRBV23-1 . TGCGCCAGCAGCAGGGGACAACGGGATACGCAGTATTTT CASSRGQRDTQYF
TRBJ2-1 . TRBV7-2 once TGTGCCAGCAGCCCACAAAGGCCACAGGTTTCCAATGAGCAGTTCTTC CASSPQRPQVSNEQFF
TRBJ2-3 . TRBV6-4 once TGTGCCAGCAGCGAGGGAACTAGCACAGATACGCAGTATTTT CASSEGTSTDTQYF
TRBJ2-1 . TRBV7-3 . TGTGCCAGCAGCCCCCAAAGAGCTCGAGAGCAGTTCTTC CASSPQRAREQFF
TRBJ1-1 . TRBV25-1 . TGTGCCAGCAGTGCCCAGGTTGGTTCTGCGAACACTGAAGCTTTCTTT CASSAQVGSANTEAFF
TRBJ2-1 . TRBV5-5 once TGTGCCAGCAGTATGATCTCCGGGGGCGGAGATGAGCAGTTCTTC CASSMISGGGDEQFF
TRBJ1-1 TRBD1 TRBV6-1 once TGTGCCAGCAGTGCAGACAGGGACACTGAAGCTTTCTTT CASSADRDTEAFF
TRBJ2-2 TRBD2 TRBV19 once TGTGCCAGTAGTATTATAGCGGGGGGCCGGGACACCGGGGAGCTGTTTTTT CASSIIAGGRDTGELFF
TRBJ2-5 TRBD1 TRBV7-9 . TGTGCCAGCAGCTTAGGTGTGACAGGGACGCGCCAATACCAAGAGACCCAGTACTTC CASSLGVTGTRQYQETQYF
TRBJ2-5 TRBD2 TRBV6-4 . TGTGCCAACACTAGCGGGGGAAAGACCCAGTACTTC CANTSGGKTQYF